The 23 T cell receptor beta chains below were found in one sample sequenced in a study of T cells and Merkel cell carcinoma outcomes. The protocol was immunoSEQ multiplex PCR, while the TCRdb copy is restricted to in-frame clones and leaves out a portion. The sample lists roughly 15,000 clones, roughly 92% occurring once. Sequences were obtained from tumor tissue from Merkel cell carcinoma. All receptors come from a human donor with Merkel cell carcinoma.

This chain connects TRBV14 to TRBJ2-3; possibly TRBD1 or TRBD2 for D (5 bases each). The CDR3 spans 18 residues. In germline, CDR1 is SGHDN, CDR2 FVKESK. V shed 0 bases and J shed 5 bases, with 21 bases lying between them. The CDR3 protein is CASSQDLSRGGYQDTQYF. The CDR3 DNA reads as TGTGCCAGCAGCCAAGATCTCTCGAGGGGCGGCTATCAAGATACGCAGTATTTT.

The chain has TRBV2 and TRBJ2-5; 14 bases match TRBD2. This CDR3 has 17 amino acids. V lost 2 bases to trimming and J lost 5 bases; unmatched junction nucleotides: 7. Per germline, CDR1 SNHLY and CDR2 FYNNEI. The CDR3 DNA reads as TGTGCCAGCAGTGAACGGGGACTAGCGGGAGCGCGGGAGACCCAGTACTTC. It is translated as CASSERGLAGARETQYF. Full variable domain (remainder filled in from reference TRBV2 and TRBJ2-5): EPEVTQTPSHQVTQMGQEVILRCVPISNHLYFYWYRQILGQKVEFLVSFYNNEISEKSEIFDDQFSVERPDGSNFTLKIRSTKLEDSAMYFCASSERGLAGARETQYFGPGTRLLVL.

The chain recombines TRBV7-2 with TRBJ2-7; D may be TRBD2 (6 bases). The CDR3 is 15 residues long. Trimming removed 0 bases at V and 3 bases at J, with 12 bases between. Germline V gives CDR1 SGHTA, CDR2 FQGNSA. CDR3 nucleotide sequence: TGTGCCAGCAGCTTAGCACCTAGCGAGAACTACGAGCAGTACTTC. This encodes CASSLAPSENYEQYF.

V usage is TRBV2 and J usage is TRBJ1-2; a possible D gene is TRBD1 (5 bases). Between the trimmed V and J ends, which lost 7 bases and 3 bases, there was a span of 24 bases. The CDR3 totals 17 residues. The germline CDR1 and CDR2 sequences are SNHLY and FYNNEI. The CDR3 reads CASKGPLRTLLHYGYTF. The CDR3 nucleotides are TGTGCCAGCAAGGGGCCACTCAGGACTCTTCTGCACTATGGCTACACCTTC.

The rearrangement joins TRBV6-1 to TRBJ2-7; D tentatively reads TRBD1 or TRBD2 (5 bases each). The ends were cut back, 7 bases at V and 0 bases at J, with 16 bases in the middle. The CDR3 has 15 residues. The germline V gene has CDR1 MNHNS and CDR2 SASEGT. CDR3 amino acids: CASTISGRISYEQYF. The CDR3 coding sequence is TGTGCCAGCACGATCTCGGGACGGATCTCCTACGAGCAGTACTTC.

The chain has TRBV11-2 and TRBJ2-5; a weak D match, TRBD2 (6 bases). From germline, CDR1 is SGHAT and CDR2 FQNNGV. The CDR3 covers 13 residues. Between the trimmed V and J ends, which lost 6 bases and 4 bases, there was a span of 12 bases. The CDR3 bases are TGTGCCAGCAGTACGGGACTCCTAGAGACCCAGTACTTC. This gives the protein CASSTGLLETQYF.

This clone was seen just once. The CDR3 is CASSQEFSTGQTEAFF. DNA of the CDR3: TGTGCCAGCAGCCAAGAATTTTCGACAGGGCAAACTGAAGCTTTCTTT. This chain joins TRBV4-2 and TRBJ1-1; 7 nucleotides agree with TRBD1. The CDR3 totals 16 residues. Germline loops: CDR1 LGHNA, CDR2 YNFKEQ. With V trimmed by 0 bases and J by 5 bases, 9 bases remained unmatched.

The rearrangement joins TRBV7-3 to TRBJ1-1, with 8 nucleotides matching TRBD1. The germline gives CDR1 SGHTA, CDR2 FQGTGA. CDR3 size: 14 residues. The J segment lost 4 bases and the V segment lost 6 bases, leaving 7 bases of the junction unmatched. This chain's CDR3 is CASSYLGQGTEAFF. For the CDR3, the DNA is TGTGCCAGCAGTTATCTCGGACAGGGCACTGAAGCTTTCTTT. The variable domain in full, with the rest retrieved from reference TRBV7-3 and TRBJ1-1, is GAGVSQTPSNKVTEKGKYVELRCDPISGHTALYWYRQSLGQGPEFLIYFQGTGAADDSGLPNDRFFAVRPEGSVSTLKIQRTERGDSAVYLCASSYLGQGTEAFFGQGTRLTVV.

The chain has TRBV27 and TRBJ2-3; 13 bases agree with TRBD2. Trimming cost V 8 bases and J 2 bases; bases outside gene matches: 7. The CDR3 has 16 amino acids. Germline V gene lookup returns CDR1 MNHEY and CDR2 SMNVEV (reference sequence). Written as DNA, the CDR3 is TGTGCCAGCGGACTAGCGGGGGCTATAAACACAGATACGCAGTATTTT. Its protein is CASGLAGAINTDTQYF.

The rearrangement uses TRBV5-1 and TRBJ2-1, with 8 bases lining up with TRBD2. The CDR3 is 13 amino acids. V was pared by 0 bases and J by 13 bases, with 6 bases of the junction left unmatched. The germline CDR1 and CDR2 sequences are SGHRS and YFSETQ. The CDR3 sequence: CASSLGREDFQFF. CDR3 nucleotide sequence: TGCGCCAGCAGCTTGGGGCGGGAGGATTTTCAGTTCTTC.

Here the CDR3 reads CASSRRDRDTEAFF. The CDR3 nucleotides read TGTGCCAGCAGCCGCCGGGACAGGGACACTGAAGCTTTCTTT. J is TRBJ1-1 and V is TRBV4-2, with 9 positions matching TRBD1. V lost 4 bases, J lost 3 bases, and 3 bases stayed unmatched. The V gene's germline CDR1 is LGHNA and CDR2 YNFKEQ. This CDR3 region has 14 residues.

This clone was observed a single time. The CDR3 nucleotides read TGTGCCAGCAGCAGCGGGGGGGGAACTGTAGGCTACACCTTC. Encoded protein: CASSSGGGTVGYTF. The chain employs TRBV9 and TRBJ1-2, with TRBD1 as a possible D gene (5 bases). V dropped 4 bases and J dropped 8 bases, with 18 bases sitting between them. The germline V gene has CDR1 SGDLS and CDR2 YYNGEE. The CDR3 totals 14 residues. Full variable domain (missing parts from reference TRBV9 and TRBJ1-2): DSGVTQTPKHLITATGQRVTLRCSPRSGDLSVYWYQQSLDQGLQFLIQYYNGEERAKGNILERFSAQQFPDLHSELNLSSLELGDSALYFCASSSGGGTVGYTFGSGTRLTVV.

V gene TRBV10-3 combines with J gene TRBJ1-2; D unclear. Germline V gives CDR1 ENHRY, CDR2 SYGVKD. This CDR3 has 13 amino acids. Between the trimmed V and J ends, which lost 4 bases and 3 bases, there was a span of 9 bases. CDR3 residues: CAISVKRDYGYTF. The CDR3, as DNA: TGTGCCATCAGTGTGAAAAGGGACTATGGCTACACCTTC.

This rearrangement joins TRBV5-4 to TRBJ1-4; D might be TRBD1 (6 bases). In germline, CDR1 is SGHNT, CDR2 YYREEE (reference sequence). V was trimmed by 4 bases and J by 1 base, leaving 14 bases between them. The CDR3 totals 16 residues. The CDR3 reads CASSMGGRRTNEKLFF. The CDR3 DNA sequence: TGTGCCAGCAGCATGGGGGGGCGGAGAACTAATGAAAAACTGTTTTTT.

The rearrangement joins TRBV2 to TRBJ2-7; the match to TRBD2 covers 10 bases. V was clipped by 6 bases and J by 3 bases; unmatched bases: 8. Germline values: CDR1 SNHLY, CDR2 FYNNEI. This CDR3 has 15 residues. DNA of the CDR3: TGTGCCAGCAGAGCAACTAGCGGGAAGGGCTACGAGCAGTACTTC. Translation: CASRATSGKGYEQYF.

This sequence joins TRBV5-6 and TRBJ1-1; a possible D gene is TRBD1 (5 bases). Germline CDR1 reads SGHDT; CDR2 reads YYEEEE. Trimming cost V 0 bases and J 0 bases, with 9 bases left between them. The CDR3 runs to 15 residues. Written as DNA, the CDR3 is TGTGCCAGCAGCTTGGTGGGACTAATGAACACTGAAGCTTTCTTT. Translating it yields CASSLVGLMNTEAFF.

The chain employs TRBV5-4 and TRBJ2-7; D is undetermined. Germline V lookup: CDR1 SGHNT, CDR2 YYREEE (reference sequence). The CDR3 sequence is 15 residues long. Trimming removed 0 bases from V and 3 bases from J, with 13 bases in between. CDR3 DNA: TGTGCCAGCAGCTTGGCGGGCCCTGTATACTACGAGCAGTACTTC. This translates into CASSLAGPVYYEQYF.

A single count supports this clone. V usage is TRBV15 and J usage is TRBJ1-2; no clear D. This CDR3 has 15 residues. Trimming removed 0 bases at V and 4 bases at J, with 12 bases between. CDR1 is LNHNV, CDR2 YYDKDF, per germline (reference sequence). CDR3 region: CATSRDGSYGYGYTF. CDR3 coding DNA: TGTGCCACCAGCAGAGATGGCAGTTATGGCTATGGCTACACCTTC.

The chain links TRBV7-8 to TRBJ2-2; D tentatively fits TRBD1 or TRBD2 (5 bases each). This CDR3 spans 14 amino acids. Germline V CDR1 and CDR2: SGHVS, FQNEAQ. Trimming cost V 2 bases and J 9 bases, with 13 bases left between them. The CDR3 coding sequence is TGTGCCAGCAGCTTAAGGTGGGACCGGTGGGAGCTGTTTTTT. Protein: CASSLRWDRWELFF. Complete variable domain (other parts from reference TRBV7-8 and TRBJ2-2): GAGVSQSPRYKVAKRGQDVALRCDPISGHVSLFWYQQALGQGPEFLTYFQNEAQLDKSGLPSDRFFAERPEGSVSTLKIQRTQQEDSAVYLCASSLRWDRWELFFGEGSRLTVL.

The genes are TRBV5-4 and TRBJ1-1, with D uncertain. V lost 5 bases and J 6 bases, leaving 2 bases between the germline ends. This CDR3 has 9 amino acids. Germline V gene sequence: CDR1 SGHNT, CDR2 YYREEE (reference sequence). The CDR3 region is CASSPEAFF. The CDR3 DNA reads as TGTGCCAGCAGTCCTGAAGCTTTCTTT.

This rearrangement joins TRBV7-2 to TRBJ1-1; perhaps TRBD1 as D (6 bases). This CDR3 contains 14 residues. V gave up 2 bases and J gave up 4 bases, with 11 bases separating them. The germline gives CDR1 SGHTA, CDR2 FQGNSA. CDR3 protein: CASSLTPQGTEAFF. The DNA for the CDR3 is TGTGCCAGCAGCTTAACCCCACAGGGCACTGAAGCTTTCTTT.

V gene TRBV21-1 combines with J gene TRBJ1-6; the D call of TRBD1 is as the table states it, not checked on the DNA. TRBV21-1 represents a pseudogene. This CDR3 has 14 amino acids. The CDR3 sequence: CASSKRQGNSPLHF. The CDR3 bases are TGTGCCAGCAGCAAAAGACAGGGAAATTCACCCCTCCACTTT.

Here the CDR3 reads CSVEDQYSINEQFF. The CDR3, as DNA: TGCAGCGTTGAAGATCAGTACAGTATCAATGAGCAGTTCTTC. V gene TRBV29-1 combines with J gene TRBJ2-1, with D uncertain. The CDR3 is 14 amino acids. Germline values: CDR1 SQVTM, CDR2 ANQGSEA. Trimming pared 0 bases from V and 6 bases from J, leaving 12 bases between.